This TCR beta chain was retrieved from a study of blood T cell repertoires in COVID-19. About the research overall: Acute and convalescent COVID-19 specimens originated in the United States, Italy and Spain. T cells, B-cell-depleted T cells, or PBMCs supplied cDNA or gDNA.

Clones were read by immunoSEQ multiplex PCR, and TCRdb kept only the in-frame ones, dropping some. The sample contains about 130,000 clones, around 75% of which appear only once. The CDR3 length is 14 residues. Germline values: CDR1 SQVTM, CDR2 ANQGSEA. Patients at the Seattle site were enrolled during active infection and followed longitudinally. As regards this clone: The junction and the germline gene differ at one end; a read error may be behind it.

V and J are TRBV29-1 and TRBJ1-1, with D hard to call. Sequencing was done on a sample of peripheral blood. This receptor was obtained from a woman in her 70s with COVID-19, enrolled during active disease. The CDR3 protein is CSVDRSGLNTEGFF. As DNA, the CDR3 is TGCAGCGTTGACAGGTCAGGTCTGAACACTGAAGGTTTCTTT.